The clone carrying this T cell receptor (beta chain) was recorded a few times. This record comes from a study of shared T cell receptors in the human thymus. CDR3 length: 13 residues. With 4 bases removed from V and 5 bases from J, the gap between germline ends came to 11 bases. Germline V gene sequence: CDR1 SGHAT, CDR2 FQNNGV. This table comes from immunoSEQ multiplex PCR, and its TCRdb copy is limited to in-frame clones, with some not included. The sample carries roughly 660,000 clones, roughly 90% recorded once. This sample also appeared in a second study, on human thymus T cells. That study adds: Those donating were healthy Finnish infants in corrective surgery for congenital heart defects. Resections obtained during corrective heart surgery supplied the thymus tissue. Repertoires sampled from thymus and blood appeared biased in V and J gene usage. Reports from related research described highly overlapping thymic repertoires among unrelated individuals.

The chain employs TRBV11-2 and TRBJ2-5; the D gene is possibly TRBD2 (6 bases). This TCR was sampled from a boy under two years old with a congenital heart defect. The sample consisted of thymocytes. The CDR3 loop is CASSSQGGETQYF. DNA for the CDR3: TGTGCCAGCAGCTCCCAGGGAGGTGAGACCCAGTACTTC.